The rows below give T cell receptor beta chains drawn from one sample of a study of CD8 T cells in ankylosing spondylitis. TCRdb redid the calling of the 5' RACE reads with MiXCR, one entry per CDR3 protein. The repertoire consists of roughly 220,000 distinct CDR3 sequences, with about 16% occurring once and the leading ten covering approximately 40%. Sequencing was performed on blood, either unsorted or a sorted T cell fraction (not recorded which). Receptors originate from a male donor with ankylosing spondylitis. Each CDR3 is given with its conserved first and last residue. The D gene is left open where the match is weak. Size tells how often a clone was seen (once, few, many) or the class of an expanded clone, and some rows leave it out.

abundance,d_gene,j_gene,v_gene,CDR3nt,CDR3aa
few,TRBD2,TRBJ2-2,TRBV29-1,TGCAGCGTTGCGGGGGGGCCCTCCGGGGAGCTGTTTTTT,CSVAGGPSGELFF
.,.,TRBJ2-1,TRBV7-3,TGTGCCAGCAGCCCCGAGGGCCCGGGTTACAATGAGCAGTTCTTC,CASSPEGPGYNEQFF
.,.,TRBJ1-2,TRBV2,TGTGCCAGCATTCAGGGTGTGAACTATGGCTACACCTTC,CASIQGVNYGYTF
few,.,TRBJ1-1,TRBV12-3/TRBV12-4,TGTGCCAGCAGTTTAGGGGGGATCGGGACTGAAGCTTTCTTT,CASSLGGIGTEAFF
few,.,TRBJ2-7,TRBV20-1,TGCAGTGCAAGAGGCCTCCTCGAGCCCTACGAGCAGTACTTC,CSARGLLEPYEQYF
few,.,TRBJ2-2,TRBV11-3,TGTGCCAGCAGCTACCTCCCCGGGGTTGCGAACACCGGGGAGCTGTTTTTT,CASSYLPGVANTGELFF
few,.,TRBJ2-2,TRBV12-3/TRBV12-4,TGTGCCAGCAGTTTAGCAGGGGTAACCGGGGAGCTGTTTTTT,CASSLAGVTGELFF
many,.,TRBJ2-7,TRBV29-1,TGCAGCGTTGTGTGGAGCGCAGGGATTATCGACGAGCAGTACTTC,CSVVWSAGIIDEQYF
.,TRBD2,TRBJ2-3,TRBV11-1,TGTGCCAGCAGCGGGGTTATGGGAGGGCTCGTAGGAGCTGCGCGCACAGATACGCAGTATTTT,CASSGVMGGLVGAARTDTQYF
few,TRBD2,TRBJ2-1,TRBV4-1,TGCGCCAGCAGCCAGGATAGACTAGCGGGGATCTACAATGAGCAGTTCTTC,CASSQDRLAGIYNEQFF
.,.,TRBJ2-5,TRBV20-1,TGCAGTGCTAGAGATGGGCTAGCAATCGAGACCCAGTACTTC,CSARDGLAIETQYF
.,TRBD2,TRBJ2-7,TRBV6-1,TGTGCCAGCAGTATCGCGGGAGCCGCCTACGAGCAGTACTTC,CASSIAGAAYEQYF
few,.,TRBJ2-7,TRBV2,TGTGCCAGCAGTGAAGGACCACTGCTACAACAGGACTCCTACGAGCAGTACTTC,CASSEGPLLQQDSYEQYF
.,.,TRBJ2-5,TRBV19,TGTGCCAGTAGCATGGCCGAGACCCAGTACTTC,CASSMAETQYF
.,.,TRBJ1-1,TRBV27,TGTGCCAGCAGTTTACCACCCGGGGGCCCTCCGGCTTTCTTT,CASSLPPGGPPAFF
few,.,TRBJ2-2,TRBV7-9,TGTGCCAGCAGCTTAACTCGTCAGGCCGTGGTCGGGGAGCTGTTTTTT,CASSLTRQAVVGELFF
few,.,TRBJ1-6,TRBV4-3,TGCGCCAGCAGCCAAGTTTGGGCGGTGGATTCACCCCTCCACTTT,CASSQVWAVDSPLHF
.,.,TRBJ2-7,TRBV20-1,TGCAGTGCTAGAGATCTCTGGGGTTCCGACGAGCAGTACTTC,CSARDLWGSDEQYF
.,.,TRBJ2-2,TRBV20-1,TGCAGTGCTACCCGGGACATGAACACCGGGGAGCTGTTTTTT,CSATRDMNTGELFF
few,.,TRBJ2-2,TRBV27,TGTGCCAGCAGTTCTAGGGAGAACACCGGGGAGCTGTTTTTT,CASSSRENTGELFF
few,TRBD2,TRBJ2-7,TRBV27,TGTGCCAGCAGTCCCCTCACCCCAGCGGGAGTCATCTACGAGCAGTACTTC,CASSPLTPAGVIYEQYF
.,.,TRBJ2-5,TRBV20-1,TGCAGTGCTAGAGATCTCCAGGTCCCCCAAGAGACCCAGTACTTC,CSARDLQVPQETQYF
.,.,TRBJ1-2,TRBV6-5,TGTGCCAGCAGTTACTCGAAGCGTGGGGGGGCTAACTATGGCTACACCTTC,CASSYSKRGGANYGYTF
.,TRBD2,TRBJ2-1,TRBV7-3,TGTGCCAGCAGCCCAAATCCGGGACTAGGCTATGAGCAGTTCTTC,CASSPNPGLGYEQFF
few,.,TRBJ1-2,TRBV4-2,TGTGCCAGCAGCCAAGATGACACCCCTAACTATGGCTACACCTTC,CASSQDDTPNYGYTF
.,.,TRBJ1-1,TRBV5-1,TGCGCCAGCAGCTCCCCCCACGGCGGGGCTATGAACACTGAAGCTTTCTTT,CASSSPHGGAMNTEAFF
.,.,TRBJ1-5,TRBV4-3,TGCGCCAGCAGCCAAGATTATGCAGGGACGGTCAATCAGCCCCAGCATTTT,CASSQDYAGTVNQPQHF
many,.,TRBJ2-1,TRBV27,TGTGCCAGCAGTTTAGGGACAAATGAGCAGTTCTTC,CASSLGTNEQFF